The T cell receptor beta chain described here comes from a study of blood T cells in healthy people across ages. A word on this clonotype: As yet, its antigen is unknown.

Using a J-beta primer mix together with a sample-barcoded 5' primer, a second PCR was run for 7 to 11 cycles. From the 5' RACE reads, TCRdb called clonotypes with MiXCR, one entry per CDR3 protein. This table holds 800,000 or so distinct CDR3 sequences, approximately 25% found once. Findings and limits, study-wide: It was not known whether donors were CMV positive (a possible confounder of expanded clonotype changes). TCR beta diversity correlated strongly with naive T cell percentage.

Isolation yielded PBMCs, at least 7 million per sample, in every case. Trimming shortened V by 0 bases and J by 7 bases, and 15 bases separated the two germline ends. The CDR3 runs 15 residues. These records were also assigned to another study, of T cells of mothers and their children. That publication notes: Related mother and child pairs showed slightly greater overlap (not significant) than unrelated pairs did.

The chain has TRBV12-3 or TRBV12-4 and TRBJ1-1, with TRBD1 as a possible D gene (5 bases). Source material: blood. The receptor was isolated from a boy between 10 and 17 years old in good health. Here the CDR3 reads CASSLAPRDGYEAFF. The CDR3 region has the DNA TGTGCCAGCAGTTTAGCTCCCCGGGACGGATATGAAGCTTTCTTT.